These 28 T cell receptor beta chains originate from one sample sequenced in a study of CD8+ T cells in alopecia areata. Extracted RNA was reverse transcribed, and the resulting cDNA served as sequencing template. Some clones are missing from TCRdb's copy, which holds only in-frame ones; the method was immunoSEQ multiplex PCR. The data hold about 270,000 clones, with about three fifths observed a single time. The treatment denotes: oral pan-JAK inhibitor, 5-10 mg twice daily. The sequences come from CD4+ T cells sorted from blood, collected at roughly week 52, from a patient treated with tofacitinib. These receptor sequences come from a human donor with alopecia areata.

The chain couples TRBV5-6 to TRBJ2-5; D uncertain. V lost 4 bases, J lost 2 bases, and 18 bases lay in between. CDR3 size: 16 residues. Looked up from germline, CDR1 is SGHDT and CDR2 is YYEEEE. This chain's CDR3 is CASSPASGWPQETQYF. DNA for the CDR3: TGTGCCAGCAGCCCGGCTTCTGGGTGGCCACAAGAGACCCAGTACTTC.

This chain joins TRBV10-3 and TRBJ2-3, with 10 bases that match TRBD2. V was pared by 6 bases and J by 2 bases, with 5 bases of the junction left unmatched. This CDR3 comprises 15 residues. CDR1 ENHRY and CDR2 SYGVKD come from the germline V gene. The CDR3 DNA is TGTGCCATCAGGAGACTAGCGGGTGTCACAGATACGCAGTATTTT. Translation gives CAIRRLAGVTDTQYF.

V gene TRBV6-1 combines with J gene TRBJ2-1; a possible D gene is TRBD2 (5 bases). CDR3 size: 13 residues. With 10 bases removed from V and 2 bases from J, the gap between germline ends came to 12 bases. Germline V gene sequence: CDR1 MNHNS, CDR2 SASEGT. The CDR3 spells CATTNGAYNEQFF. The CDR3 region has the DNA TGTGCCACCACTAACGGGGCCTACAATGAGCAGTTCTTC.

V and J are TRBV5-6 and TRBJ2-7, with 8 bases that match TRBD1. Germline lookup yields CDR1 SGHDT and CDR2 YYEEEE. V lost 4 bases to trimming and J lost 0 bases; unmatched junction nucleotides: 12. The CDR3 has 17 residues. CDR3 nucleotides: TGTGCCAGCAGCCAATCCAGGGGGCGCCCCCCCTCCTACGAGCAGTACTTC. It codes for CASSQSRGRPPSYEQYF.

This clone was counted between two and nine times. This sample includes further DNA sequences coding for the same CDR3. The rearrangement joins TRBV9 to TRBJ1-5; D not certain. This CDR3 region has 13 residues. Trimming stripped 0 bases from V and 0 bases from J, with 1 base between. CDR1 SGDLS and CDR2 YYNGEE come from the germline V gene. CDR3 coding DNA: TGTGCCAGCAGCGTAGGTAGCAATCAGCCCCAGCATTTT. This codes for CASSVGSNQPQHF.

The rearrangement uses TRBV6-6 and TRBJ2-4; no definite D call. The germline V gene encodes CDR1 MNHNY and CDR2 SVGAGI (reference sequence). The CDR3 loop spans 14 amino acids. Trimming removed 2 bases from V and 0 bases from J, with 5 bases in between. The CDR3, as DNA: TGTGCCAGCAGTTACGGGCTAGCCAAAAACATTCAGTACTTC. This codes for CASSYGLAKNIQYF.

CDR3 protein: CASSLTGKGDTQYF. DNA for the CDR3: TGTGCCAGCAGCTTAACTGGGAAGGGAGATACGCAGTATTTT. This chain joins TRBV7-3 and TRBJ2-3; unclear D gene. CDR3 size: 14 residues. Germline CDR1 is SGHTA and CDR2 is FQGTGA. V was pared by 0 bases and J by 5 bases, with 9 bases between.

The rearrangement uses TRBV7-2 and TRBJ2-7, with D tentatively TRBD1 (6 bases). V gave up 5 bases and J gave up 0 bases, with 11 bases separating them. Germline CDR1 is SGHTA and CDR2 is FQGNSA. This CDR3 comprises 14 residues. The CDR3 DNA sequence: TGTGCCAGCAGCCCTGACAGGTACTCCTACGAGCAGTACTTC. As protein: CASSPDRYSYEQYF.

The chain recombines TRBV5-1 with TRBJ1-1, with unresolved D. This CDR3 spans 13 amino acids. The ends were cut back, 1 base at V and 1 base at J, with 5 bases in the middle. Germline lookup yields CDR1 SGHRS and CDR2 YFSETQ. CDR3 sequence: CASSLKQNTEAFF. The CDR3 region has the DNA TGCGCCAGCAGCTTGAAACAGAACACTGAAGCTTTCTTT.

The rearrangement links TRBV4-3 to TRBJ2-7; the match to TRBD1 covers 7 bases. Germline V gene data show CDR1 as LGHNA and CDR2 as YSLEER. This CDR3 is 15 amino acids long. The V gene end was trimmed by 4 bases and the J gene end by 2 bases; junction bases not matched to a gene: 8. The CDR3 sequence is CASSPARQGPYEQYF. The CDR3 DNA follows: TGCGCCAGCAGCCCCGCCCGACAGGGACCCTACGAGCAGTACTTC.

CDR3 in DNA: TGCGCCAGCAGCCACGGGACAGGGGGCCTTGAAGCTTTCTTT. Translating it yields CASSHGTGGLEAFF. The genes are TRBV4-1 and TRBJ1-1; 12 bases match TRBD1. Trimming cost V 3 bases and J 7 bases; bases outside gene matches: 3. The CDR3 spans 14 residues. Germline V CDR1 and CDR2: MGHRA, YSYEKL.

CDR3 nucleotides: TGCAGCGTTTGGCACTATGGCTACACCTTC. It is translated as CSVWHYGYTF. The chain links TRBV29-1 to TRBJ1-2; D not certain. V shed 5 bases and J shed 3 bases, with 4 bases lying between them. The length of the CDR3 is 10 residues. CDR1 and CDR2 from the germline V gene are SQVTM and ANQGSEA.

The chain couples TRBV29-1 to TRBJ1-2; no firm D call. V dropped 0 bases and J dropped 7 bases, with 9 bases sitting between them. The germline V gene encodes CDR1 SQVTM and CDR2 ANQGSEA. The CDR3 contains 12 residues. The CDR3 is CSVEDFRAGYTF. The CDR3 nucleotides are TGCAGCGTTGAAGATTTTCGGGCTGGCTACACCTTC.

V gene TRBV9 combines with J gene TRBJ2-1; 15 nucleotides match TRBD2. The germline V gene encodes CDR1 SGDLS and CDR2 YYNGEE. The CDR3 has 15 amino acids. V lost 3 bases and J lost 8; bases outside the gene matches: 3. CDR3 protein: CASSAGLAGGDEQFF. Written as DNA, the CDR3 is TGTGCCAGCAGCGCAGGACTAGCGGGGGGGGATGAGCAGTTCTTC.

The rearrangement joins TRBV5-1 to TRBJ2-1; 7 bases are a match to TRBD2. Trimming cost V 1 base and J 10 bases; bases outside gene matches: 2. Germline V gene lookup returns CDR1 SGHRS and CDR2 YFSETQ. This CDR3 has 12 residues. CDR3 loop: CASSLREEEQFF. CDR3 DNA: TGCGCCAGCAGCTTGCGGGAGGAGGAGCAGTTCTTC.

This clone turned up a few times. V is TRBV6-6 and J is TRBJ1-2; 9 bases fit TRBD1. Germline CDR1 is MNHNY and CDR2 is SVGAGI (reference sequence). J was trimmed by 0 bases and V by 6 bases; bases with no gene match: 8. CDR3 length: 16 residues. In DNA, the CDR3 is TGTGCCAGCAGGATACGGGACAGGGAGACTAACTATGGCTACACCTTC. Translated, it gives CASRIRDRETNYGYTF.

This clone came up once. This chain connects TRBV7-9 to TRBJ2-3; TRBD2 agrees at 8 bases. J was trimmed by 0 bases and V by 5 bases; bases with no gene match: 10. This CDR3 is 17 amino acids long. Germline V gene lookup returns CDR1 SEHNR and CDR2 FQNEAQ (reference sequence). CDR3 nucleotides: TGTGCCAGCAGCGTGCGCGGGGGGTACTCTAGCACAGATACGCAGTATTTT. Its protein product is CASSVRGGYSSTDTQYF.

Turning to this clone: Other DNA sequences in this sample translate to the same CDR3. The chain carries TRBV15 and TRBJ2-7; D is uncertain. Trimming took 0 bases from V and 0 from J, leaving 3 bases between them. Germline V gene sequence: CDR1 LNHNV, CDR2 YYDKDF (reference sequence). The CDR3 length is 13 residues. The CDR3 spells CATSRDSSYEQYF. The CDR3 DNA sequence: TGTGCCACCAGCAGAGATTCCTCCTACGAGCAGTACTTC.

The chain couples TRBV30 to TRBJ1-4, with D hard to call. Trimming took 1 base from V and 5 from J, leaving 8 bases between them. Germline CDR1 and CDR2: GTSNPN and SVGIG (reference sequence). The CDR3 is made up of 13 amino acids. The CDR3 DNA reads as TGTGCCTGGAGTGGGGGTCGCAATGAAAAACTGTTTTTT. It translates to CAWSGGRNEKLFF.

This clone was observed a few times. The chain couples TRBV7-8 to TRBJ2-3; D is undetermined. Germline assignment: CDR1 SGHVS and CDR2 FQNEAQ. The CDR3 sequence is 15 residues long. V lost 7 bases and J 6 bases, leaving 20 bases between the germline ends. DNA for the CDR3: TGTGCCAGCATCCTAAGCGTCCGGTATTCGGATACGCAGTATTTT. Amino acid sequence: CASILSVRYSDTQYF.

The V call is TRBV30, the J call TRBJ1-3; D is unclear. This CDR3 is built from 15 residues. V was shortened by 1 base and J by 0 bases, with 10 bases between the two germline ends. CDR1 and CDR2 from the germline V gene are GTSNPN and SVGIG (reference sequence). The CDR3 loop reads CAWSAEALSGNTIYF. The CDR3 coding sequence is TGTGCCTGGAGTGCGGAGGCCCTCTCTGGAAACACCATATATTTT.

Ten or more counts support this clone. This chain links TRBV27 with TRBJ1-1; TRBD1 matches 7 bases. The CDR3 loop spans 14 amino acids. After removal of 3 bases from V and 1 base from J, the junction contained 2 bases not matched to a gene. Germline assignment: CDR1 MNHEY and CDR2 SMNVEV (reference sequence). CDR3 nucleotide sequence: TGTGCCAGCAGTTTCCGGACAGGGAACACTGAAGCTTTCTTT. Encoded protein: CASSFRTGNTEAFF.

The rearrangement joins TRBV10-3 to TRBJ1-5; perhaps TRBD1 as D (6 bases). Germline values: CDR1 ENHRY, CDR2 SYGVKD. Trimming shortened V by 6 bases and J by 0 bases, and 12 bases separated the two germline ends. The CDR3 extends over 15 amino acids. CDR3 protein: CAISGGLGSNQPQHF. CDR3 coding DNA: TGTGCCATCAGCGGGGGGCTCGGTAGCAATCAGCCCCAGCATTTT.

The rearrangement uses TRBV4-1 and TRBJ2-1; 10 nucleotides match TRBD2. Germline CDR1 MGHRA, CDR2 YSYEKL. This CDR3 contains 17 residues. Losses at the gene ends were 0 bases for V and 7 bases for J; bases not matched to a gene: 9. In DNA form, the CDR3 reads TGCGCCAGCAGCCAAGATAGCCAACTAGCGGGGAGTAATGAGCAGTTCTTC. Encoded protein: CASSQDSQLAGSNEQFF.

CDR3 sequence: CASSVGGTNYGYTF. The DNA for the CDR3 is TGTGCCAGCAGCGTCGGGGGGACTAACTATGGCTACACCTTC. The V gene is TRBV9, the J gene TRBJ1-2, with a tentative D call TRBD1 (5 bases). CDR1 SGDLS and CDR2 YYNGEE come from the germline V gene. V lost 2 bases and J 0 bases, leaving 8 bases between the germline ends. CDR3 length equals 14 residues.

The chain employs TRBV29-1 and TRBJ2-7; D is ambiguous. Between the trimmed V and J ends, which lost 4 bases and 6 bases, there was a span of 16 bases. This CDR3 comprises 13 residues. The germline gives CDR1 SQVTM, CDR2 ANQGSEA. The CDR3 is CSVGRAPGAEQYF. DNA of the CDR3: TGCAGCGTTGGAAGGGCACCGGGTGCCGAGCAGTACTTC.

V and J are TRBV2 and TRBJ2-7, with D possibly TRBD1 on 5 matching bases. Germline V gives CDR1 SNHLY, CDR2 FYNNEI. The V gene lost 4 bases and the J gene lost 6 bases, with 13 bases spanning the gap. The CDR3 contains 13 residues. The CDR3 protein is CASSAQGAGEQYF. The CDR3 DNA reads TGTGCCAGCAGTGCGCAGGGTGCAGGCGAGCAGTACTTC.

This clone was recorded at least ten times. This chain joins TRBV4-3 and TRBJ1-1; D gene uncertain. Trimming pared 0 bases from V and 5 bases from J, leaving 16 bases between. The CDR3 length is 16 residues. In germline, CDR1 is LGHNA, CDR2 YSLEER. CDR3: CASSQDLGRWETEAFF. The CDR3 region has the DNA TGCGCCAGCAGCCAAGATCTGGGCCGGTGGGAGACTGAAGCTTTCTTT.